This note documents a single T cell receptor beta chain sequence. Its antigen is currently unknown. Using immunoSEQ multiplex PCR, the repertoire was profiled, and TCRdb retains in-frame clones only, with some absent. In the table there are tens of thousands of clones, roughly 86% of which are singletons. The sample originates from a study of OX40 agonist ivuxolimab in advanced cancers. Study background: Partial responses were recorded for three patients, including one with hepatocellular carcinoma and two with cutaneous melanoma.

The study, taken as a whole, reports: Dosing at 0.1 to 3.0 mg/kg was accompanied by clonal expansion of CD4+ and CD8+ blood T cells by week 6. People who partly responded at 0.1-3.0 mg/kg had some of the least clonal expansion seen.

The sequence derives from an adult with an advanced solid tumor such as melanoma, head and neck, liver or kidney cancer. The material was CD4+ or CD8+ T cells sorted from blood, obtained in a trial of the OX40 agonist ivuxolimab.

This chain's CDR3 is CASSVEQLLNYGYTF. In nucleotides, the CDR3 is TGTGCCAGCAGTGTGGAACAGCTTCTTAACTATGGCTACACCTTC. J is TRBJ1-2 and V is TRBV2; D is undetermined. The CDR3 runs to 15 residues. Trimming stripped 4 bases from V and 1 base from J, with 13 bases between. Germline V gives CDR1 SNHLY, CDR2 FYNNEI.